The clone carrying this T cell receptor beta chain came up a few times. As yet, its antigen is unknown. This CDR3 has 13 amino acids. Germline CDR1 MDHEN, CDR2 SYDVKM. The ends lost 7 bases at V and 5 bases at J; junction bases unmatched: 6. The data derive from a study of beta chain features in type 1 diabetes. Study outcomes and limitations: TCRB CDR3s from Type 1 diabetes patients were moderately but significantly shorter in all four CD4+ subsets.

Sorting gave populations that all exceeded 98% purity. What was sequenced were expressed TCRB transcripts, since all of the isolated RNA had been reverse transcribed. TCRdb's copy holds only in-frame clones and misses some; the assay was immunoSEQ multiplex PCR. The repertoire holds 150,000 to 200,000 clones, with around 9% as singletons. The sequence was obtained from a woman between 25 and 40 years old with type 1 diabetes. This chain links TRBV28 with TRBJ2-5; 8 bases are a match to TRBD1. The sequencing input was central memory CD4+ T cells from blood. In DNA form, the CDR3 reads TGTGCCAGCACCAGGGGGCTGGGGGAGACCCAGTACTTC. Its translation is CASTRGLGETQYF.